This T cell receptor beta chain was observed in a study of OX40 agonist ivuxolimab in advanced cancers. The CDR3 contains 14 residues. Trimming at V came to 3 bases and at J to 4 bases, leaving 5 bases not matched to a gene. The germline gives CDR1 MNHEY, CDR2 SMNVEV (reference sequence). The table came from immunoSEQ multiplex PCR; TCRdb's copy has only in-frame clones and leaves some out. The sample consists of 70,000 or so clones, roughly 80% of them appearing once. The source is an adult with an advanced solid tumor such as melanoma, head and neck, liver or kidney cancer. This chain connects TRBV27 to TRBJ1-2, with 7 bases fitting TRBD1. Sample: CD4+ or CD8+ T cells sorted from blood, taken in a trial of the OX40 agonist ivuxolimab. The CDR3 region has the DNA TGTGCCAGCAGTTTGGCGCGGGACAGCTATGGCTACACCTTC. It specifies CASSLARDSYGYTF.